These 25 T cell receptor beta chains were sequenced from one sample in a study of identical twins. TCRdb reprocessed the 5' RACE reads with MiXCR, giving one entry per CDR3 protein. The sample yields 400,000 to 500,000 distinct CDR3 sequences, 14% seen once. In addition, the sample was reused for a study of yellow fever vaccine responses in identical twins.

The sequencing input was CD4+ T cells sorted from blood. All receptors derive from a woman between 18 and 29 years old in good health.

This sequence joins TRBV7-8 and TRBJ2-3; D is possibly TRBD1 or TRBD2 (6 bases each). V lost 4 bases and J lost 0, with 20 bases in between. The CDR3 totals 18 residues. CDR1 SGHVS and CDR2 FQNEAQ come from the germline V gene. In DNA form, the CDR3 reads TGTGCCAGCAGCTACCCTCGGGGGCCACGATCTAGCACAGATACGCAGTATTTT. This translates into CASSYPRGPRSSTDTQYF.

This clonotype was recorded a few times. CDR3 nucleotides: TGTGCCAGCAGTGAAGTCGGACCCTACGAGCAGTACTTC. Its translation: CASSEVGPYEQYF. This chain links TRBV25-1 with TRBJ2-7; D is unclear. Trimming took 2 bases from V and 2 from J, leaving 7 bases between them. Looked up from germline, CDR1 is MGHDK and CDR2 is SYGVNS. The CDR3 totals 13 residues.

In DNA form, the CDR3 reads TGCGCCAGCAGCTTGGCCAAGATCCAGTTGGCTAGTGCCACAGATACGCAGTATTTT. Its protein is CASSLAKIQLASATDTQYF. V is TRBV5-1 and J is TRBJ2-3; no clear D gene. CDR3 size: 19 residues. Trimming cost V 0 bases and J 2 bases, with 22 bases left between them. Germline CDR1 is SGHRS and CDR2 is YFSETQ.

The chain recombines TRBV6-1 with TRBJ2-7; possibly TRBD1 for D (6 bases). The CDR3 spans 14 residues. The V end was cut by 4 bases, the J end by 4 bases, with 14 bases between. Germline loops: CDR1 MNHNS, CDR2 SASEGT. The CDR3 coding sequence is TGTGCCAGCAGTGGTCAGGGGTTGGGTTACGAGCAGTACTTC. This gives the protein CASSGQGLGYEQYF.

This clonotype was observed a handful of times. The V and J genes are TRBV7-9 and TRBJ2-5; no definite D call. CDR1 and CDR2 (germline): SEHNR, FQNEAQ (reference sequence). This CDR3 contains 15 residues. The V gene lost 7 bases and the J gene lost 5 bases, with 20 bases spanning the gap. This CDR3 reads CASTPYVAGSETQYF. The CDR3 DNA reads TGTGCCAGCACCCCTTATGTAGCCGGTAGTGAGACCCAGTACTTC.

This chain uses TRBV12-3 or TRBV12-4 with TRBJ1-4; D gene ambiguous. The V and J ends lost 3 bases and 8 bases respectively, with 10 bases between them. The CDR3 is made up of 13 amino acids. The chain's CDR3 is CASSLRRFEKLFF. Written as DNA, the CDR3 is TGTGCCAGCAGTTTGCGAAGGTTCGAAAAACTGTTTTTT.

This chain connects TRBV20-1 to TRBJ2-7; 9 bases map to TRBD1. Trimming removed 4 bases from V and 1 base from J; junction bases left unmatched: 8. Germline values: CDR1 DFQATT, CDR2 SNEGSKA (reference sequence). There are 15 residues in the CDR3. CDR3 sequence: CSAIHRDRVSYEQYF. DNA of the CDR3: TGCAGTGCTATACACCGGGACAGGGTATCCTACGAGCAGTACTTC.

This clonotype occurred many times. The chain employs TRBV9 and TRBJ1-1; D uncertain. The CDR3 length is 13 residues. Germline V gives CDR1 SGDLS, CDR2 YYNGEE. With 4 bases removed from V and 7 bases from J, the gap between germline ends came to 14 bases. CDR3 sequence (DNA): TGTGCCAGCAGCCCAAGGTATTCGGTTGAAGCTTTCTTT. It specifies CASSPRYSVEAFF.

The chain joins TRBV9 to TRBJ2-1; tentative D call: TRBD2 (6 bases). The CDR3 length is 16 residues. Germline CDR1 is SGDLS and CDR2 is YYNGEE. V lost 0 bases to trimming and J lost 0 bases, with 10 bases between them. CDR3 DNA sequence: TGTGCCAGCAGCGTAGGCGGGGCCAGCTCCTACAATGAGCAGTTCTTC. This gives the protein CASSVGGASSYNEQFF.

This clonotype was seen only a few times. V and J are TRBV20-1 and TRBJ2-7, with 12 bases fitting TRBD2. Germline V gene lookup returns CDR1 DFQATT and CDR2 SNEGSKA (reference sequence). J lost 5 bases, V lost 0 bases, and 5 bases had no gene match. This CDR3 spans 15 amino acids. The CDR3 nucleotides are TGCAGTGCTAGAGAGTCTAGCGGGAGGGCCGACGAGCAGTACTTC. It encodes CSARESSGRADEQYF.

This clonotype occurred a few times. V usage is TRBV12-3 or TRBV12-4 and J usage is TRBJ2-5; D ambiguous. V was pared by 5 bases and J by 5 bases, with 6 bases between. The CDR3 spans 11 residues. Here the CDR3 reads CASSIVETQYF. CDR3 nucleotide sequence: TGTGCCAGCAGTATAGTGGAGACCCAGTACTTC.

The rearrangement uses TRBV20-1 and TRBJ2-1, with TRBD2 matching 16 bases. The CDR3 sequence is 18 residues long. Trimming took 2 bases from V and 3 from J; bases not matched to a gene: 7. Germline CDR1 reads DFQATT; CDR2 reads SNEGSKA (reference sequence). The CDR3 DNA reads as TGCAGTGCTAGACTCCCGGGACTAGCGGGGGGGCACTACAATGAGCAGTTCTTC. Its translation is CSARLPGLAGGHYNEQFF.

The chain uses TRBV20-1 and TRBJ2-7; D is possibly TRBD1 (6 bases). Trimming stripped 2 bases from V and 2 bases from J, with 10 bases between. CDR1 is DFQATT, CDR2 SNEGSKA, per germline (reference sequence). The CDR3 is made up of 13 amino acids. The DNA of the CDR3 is TGCAGTGCTAGATACGAGGGGGCCTACGAGCAGTACTTC. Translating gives CSARYEGAYEQYF.

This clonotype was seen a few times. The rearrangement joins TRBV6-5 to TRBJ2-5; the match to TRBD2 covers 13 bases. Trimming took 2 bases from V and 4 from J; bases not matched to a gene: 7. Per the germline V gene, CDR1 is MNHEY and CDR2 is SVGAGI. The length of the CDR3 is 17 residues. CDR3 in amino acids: CASSYPGLAGVLETQYF. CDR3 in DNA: TGTGCCAGCAGTTACCCCGGACTAGCGGGAGTGTTAGAGACCCAGTACTTC.

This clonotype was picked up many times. Here the CDR3 DNA reads TGCGCCAGCAGCGAGACAGCTAGCACAGATACGCAGTATTTT. It yields the protein CASSETASTDTQYF. The chain couples TRBV5-1 to TRBJ2-3, with TRBD1 as a possible D gene (5 bases). The CDR3 sequence is 14 residues long. Germline lookup yields CDR1 SGHRS and CDR2 YFSETQ. V was pared by 4 bases and J by 0 bases, with 9 bases between.

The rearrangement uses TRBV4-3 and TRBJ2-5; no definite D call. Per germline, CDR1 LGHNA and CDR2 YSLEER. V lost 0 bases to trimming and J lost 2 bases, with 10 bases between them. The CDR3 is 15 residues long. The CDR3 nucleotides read TGCGCCAGCAGCCAAGATATCGCGCGTCAAGAGACCCAGTACTTC. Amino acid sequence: CASSQDIARQETQYF.

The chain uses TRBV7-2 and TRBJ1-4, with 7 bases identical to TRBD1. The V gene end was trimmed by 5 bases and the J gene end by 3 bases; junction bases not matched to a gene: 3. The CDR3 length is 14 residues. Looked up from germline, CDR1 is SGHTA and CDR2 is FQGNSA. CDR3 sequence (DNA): TGTGCCAGCAGCCCCGACAGGGCTAATGAAAAACTGTTTTTT. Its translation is CASSPDRANEKLFF.

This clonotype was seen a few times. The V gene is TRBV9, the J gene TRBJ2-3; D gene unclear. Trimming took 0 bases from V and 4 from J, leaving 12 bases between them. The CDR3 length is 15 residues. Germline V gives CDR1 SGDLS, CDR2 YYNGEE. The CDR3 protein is CASSVGAVGADTQYF. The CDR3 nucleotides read TGTGCCAGCAGCGTAGGGGCGGTCGGAGCAGATACGCAGTATTTT.

In DNA form, the CDR3 reads TGTGCCATCAGTGTTGGCCCAGGACCAACTAATGAAAAACTGTTTTTT. Its protein product is CAISVGPGPTNEKLFF. V and J are TRBV10-3 and TRBJ1-4; D is uncertain. V was pared by 4 bases and J by 0 bases, with 12 bases between. Germline V CDR1 and CDR2: ENHRY, SYGVKD. The CDR3 loop spans 16 amino acids.

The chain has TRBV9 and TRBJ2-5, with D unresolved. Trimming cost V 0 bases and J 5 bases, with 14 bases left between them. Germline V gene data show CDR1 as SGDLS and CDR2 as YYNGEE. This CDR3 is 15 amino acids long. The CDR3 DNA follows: TGTGCCAGCAGCGTAGCGCCCGCTCGTCTTGAGACCCAGTACTTC. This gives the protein CASSVAPARLETQYF. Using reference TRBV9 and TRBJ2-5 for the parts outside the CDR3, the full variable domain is DSGVTQTPKHLITATGQRVTLRCSPRSGDLSVYWYQQSLDQGLQFLIQYYNGEERAKGNILERFSAQQFPDLHSELNLSSLELGDSALYFCASSVAPARLETQYFGPGTRLLVL.

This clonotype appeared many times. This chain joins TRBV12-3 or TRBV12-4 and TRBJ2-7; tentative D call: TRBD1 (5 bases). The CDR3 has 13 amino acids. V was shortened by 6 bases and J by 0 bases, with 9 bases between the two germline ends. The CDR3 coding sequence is TGTGCCAGCAGCACAGGACACTCCTACGAGCAGTACTTC. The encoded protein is CASSTGHSYEQYF.

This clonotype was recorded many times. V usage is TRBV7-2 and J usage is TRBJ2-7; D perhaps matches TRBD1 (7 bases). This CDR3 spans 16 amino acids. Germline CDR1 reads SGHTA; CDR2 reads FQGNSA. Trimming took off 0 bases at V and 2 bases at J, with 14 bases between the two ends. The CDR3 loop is CASSLARAGGTYEQYF. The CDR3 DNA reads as TGTGCCAGCAGCTTAGCGCGGGCAGGGGGGACCTACGAGCAGTACTTC. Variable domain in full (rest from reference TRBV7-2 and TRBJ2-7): GAGVSQSPSNKVTEKGKDVELRCDPISGHTALYWYRQSLGQGLEFLIYFQGNSAPDKSGLPSDRFSAERTGGSVSTLTIQRTQQEDSAVYLCASSLARAGGTYEQYFGPGTRLTVT.

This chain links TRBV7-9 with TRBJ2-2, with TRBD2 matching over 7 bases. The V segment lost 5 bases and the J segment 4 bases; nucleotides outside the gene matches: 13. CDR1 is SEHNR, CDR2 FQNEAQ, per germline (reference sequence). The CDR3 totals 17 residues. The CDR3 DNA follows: TGTGCCAGCAGCGCCGTATGGAGCGGGGATAGCACCGGGGAGCTGTTTTTT. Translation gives CASSAVWSGDSTGELFF.

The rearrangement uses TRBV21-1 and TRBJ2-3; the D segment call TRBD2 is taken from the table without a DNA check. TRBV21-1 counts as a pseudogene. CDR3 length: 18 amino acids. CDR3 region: CASSKFLTSGTSTDTQYF. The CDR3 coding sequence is TGTGCCAGCAGCAAATTCCTGACTAGCGGGACCAGCACAGATACGCAGTATTTT.

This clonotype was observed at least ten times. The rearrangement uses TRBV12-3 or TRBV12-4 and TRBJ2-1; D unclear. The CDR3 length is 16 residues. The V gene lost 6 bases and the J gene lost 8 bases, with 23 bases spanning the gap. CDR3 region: CASSLPLGRGKDEQFF. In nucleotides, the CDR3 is TGTGCCAGCAGCCTCCCCCTAGGACGAGGTAAGGATGAGCAGTTCTTC.